A selection of T cell receptor beta chains follows, all from one sample in a study of blood T cell repertoires in COVID-19. The method was immunoSEQ multiplex PCR; TCRdb's version includes in-frame clones alone and lacks a portion of them. The sample carries roughly 240,000 clones, around 88% recorded once. The sequencing input was peripheral blood. The receptor source for this set is a woman over 75 with COVID-19, enrolled during active disease. CDR3s include the opening cysteine and the closing phenylalanine or tryptophan. A D gene is named only where the DNA matches it firmly. The size entry is marked missing in some rows and otherwise reads once, few, many or a size class.

clone_size	v_call	j_call	d_call	cdr3_nt	cdr3_aa
NA	TRBV24-1	TRBJ2-1	NA	TGTGCCACCAGTGAACCCGGGACAAACTACAATGAGCAGTTCTTC	CATSEPGTNYNEQFF
NA	TRBV19	TRBJ1-6	TRBD1	TGTGCCAGTAGTATTGGGACAGACAATTCACCCCTCCACTTT	CASSIGTDNSPLHF
NA	TRBV2	TRBJ1-2	NA	TGTGCCAGCAGTGACCCCAGGGTGAACTATGGCTACACCTTC	CASSDPRVNYGYTF
NA	TRBV4-1	TRBJ1-1	NA	TGCGCCAGCACCCCTGGTCCTATGAACACTGAAGCTTTCTTT	CASTPGPMNTEAFF
NA	TRBV28	TRBJ1-2	TRBD1	TGTGCCAGCACCCCAGGGGGGTATGGGTATGGCTACACCTTC	CASTPGGYGYGYTF
NA	TRBV7-7	TRBJ1-6	NA	TGTGCCAGCAGCTCGTACTCTAGACGGTTATCTTCACCCCTCCACTTT	CASSSYSRRLSSPLHF
NA	TRBV6-4	TRBJ1-1	NA	TGTGCCACCAAAGCCTCTGAAGCTTTCTTT	CATKASEAFF
NA	TRBV9	TRBJ2-6	NA	TGTGCCAGCAGCACCTCAGGGGATCTAGGAACTGGGGCCAACGTCCTGACTTTC	CASSTSGDLGTGANVLTF
few	TRBV4-1	TRBJ1-5	TRBD1	TGCGCCAGCAGCCAAGCCTTCATCAGGGGGATTAATCAGCCCCAGCATTTT	CASSQAFIRGINQPQHF
NA	TRBV5-1	TRBJ1-4	NA	TGCGCCAGCAGCTTGGGAGGGCCCAATGAAAAACTGTTTTTT	CASSLGGPNEKLFF
NA	TRBV3-1/TRBV3-2	TRBJ1-1	NA	TGTGCCAGCAGCCTTGGACAGAACACTGAAGCTTTCTTT	CASSLGQNTEAFF
NA	TRBV24-1	TRBJ2-2	NA	TGTGCCACCAGTGTTCCCAGGGGGAACACCGGGGAGCTGTTTTTT	CATSVPRGNTGELFF
NA	TRBV10-3	TRBJ2-3	NA	TGTGCCATCAGTGGACCTCTGAGGGTGCATACGCAGTATTTT	CAISGPLRVHTQYF
NA	TRBV27	TRBJ2-5	NA	TGTGCCAGCAGTTTCTTGGCGAGGGCTCGAGAGACCCAGTACTTC	CASSFLARARETQYF
NA	TRBV5-4	TRBJ1-4	TRBD1	TGTGCCAGCAGCCCCGGGACAGGGAGGGCGACTAATGAAAAACTGTTTTTT	CASSPGTGRATNEKLFF
few	TRBV6-8	TRBJ2-3	TRBD2	TGTGCCAGCAGTTCCTCCGGGACTACCACAGATACGCAGTATTTT	CASSSSGTTTDTQYF
once	TRBV5-1	TRBJ2-1	TRBD1	TGCGCCAGCAGCTTTTCCGGGACAGTAAACAATGAGCAGTTCTTC	CASSFSGTVNNEQFF
once	TRBV4-1	TRBJ2-3	TRBD2	TGCGCCAGCAGCCAAGGCGGGCGGGGCGGGGGGACAGATACGCAGTATTTT	CASSQGGRGGGTDTQYF
NA	TRBV6-5	TRBJ2-1	TRBD1	TGTGCCAGCAGCCCCCCCGGGACAGGGCGAAATGAGCAGTTCTTC	CASSPPGTGRNEQFF
NA	TRBV7-9	TRBJ1-3	NA	TGTGCCAGCAGCCCGGCGGGTGGGGGAAACACCATATATTTT	CASSPAGGGNTIYF
NA	TRBV3-1/TRBV3-2	TRBJ2-2	TRBD2	TGTGCCAGCAGCCAAAGAACAGCGGGGGGGACCGGGGAGCTGTTTTTT	CASSQRTAGGTGELFF
few	TRBV30	TRBJ1-5	NA	TGTGCCTGGAGTGCCGGGATTTCAAATCAGCCCCAGCATTTT	CAWSAGISNQPQHF
NA	TRBV9	TRBJ1-4	NA	TGTGCCAGCAGCGTAGCGTCAGGGACATTCCCCTCCCAAAAACTGTTTTTT	CASSVASGTFPSQKLFF
NA	TRBV12-3/TRBV12-4	TRBJ1-5	NA	TGTGCCAGCAGCCGCGTCAACCAGCCCCAGCATTTT	CASSRVNQPQHF
NA	TRBV19	TRBJ1-4	TRBD1	TGTGCCAGTAGCCCGAACTACCGACAGGGATCCGGAAAACTGTTTTTT	CASSPNYRQGSGKLFF
NA	TRBV3-1/TRBV3-2	TRBJ2-2	TRBD2	TGTGCCAGCAGCCAATCCAAAGGCGCGGGCGGGGGGACCGGGGAGCTGTTTTTT	CASSQSKGAGGGTGELFF
NA	TRBV19	TRBJ1-1	NA	TGTGCCAGTAGTATTAAGGGGCCCACTGAAGCTTTCTTT	CASSIKGPTEAFF
NA	TRBV6-6	TRBJ2-3	NA	TGTGCCAGCAGTCCCCCCATCAGCACAGATACGCAGTATTTT	CASSPPISTDTQYF
NA	TRBV18	TRBJ1-5	TRBD1	TGTGCCAGCTCATCCGCTCCGGGACAGGTCCCTCATTTT	CASSSAPGQVPHF
NA	TRBV7-2	TRBJ2-1	TRBD1	TGTGCCAGCGTGCTGACAGGGAATTTGGGCAATGAGCAGTTCTTC	CASVLTGNLGNEQFF
NA	TRBV18	TRBJ1-1	NA	TGTGCCAGCTCACCTAATTCAGGGAACACTGAAGCTTTCTTT	CASSPNSGNTEAFF
NA	TRBV6-6	TRBJ1-3	NA	TGTGCCAGCAGTCGATACTCCGGGACAAGCTCTGGAAACACCATATATTTT	CASSRYSGTSSGNTIYF
few	TRBV10-3	TRBJ2-7	TRBD2	TGTGCCATCAGCCAACTAGCGGGGGACTCCTACGAGCAGTACTTC	CAISQLAGDSYEQYF
NA	TRBV18	TRBJ2-1	NA	TGTGCCAGCTCACCGAGGATCGGCCAAACCTACAATGAGCAGTTCTTC	CASSPRIGQTYNEQFF
NA	TRBV6-2/TRBV6-3	TRBJ1-1	NA	TGTGCCAGCAGTTTCAACAGGGTCCGGAAAACTGAAGCTTTCTTT	CASSFNRVRKTEAFF
NA	TRBV9	TRBJ1-1	TRBD1	TGTGCCAGCAGCGTAGCTACAGGGGGCGAAGCTTTCTTT	CASSVATGGEAFF
NA	TRBV4-1	TRBJ1-4	TRBD1	TGCGCCAGCAGCCAAGATCGAGGGACAGGGACTTCCCCAACTAATGAAAAACTGTTTTTT	CASSQDRGTGTSPTNEKLFF
NA	TRBV12-5	TRBJ2-5	NA	TGTGCTAGTGGTTTGGTAGACAGGCCGCGGGAGACCCAGTACTTC	CASGLVDRPRETQYF
few	TRBV11-2	TRBJ2-1	TRBD2	TGTGCCAGCAGCTTTGAATTTGGCGGGGGGGGAAATGAGCAGTTCTTC	CASSFEFGGGGNEQFF
NA	TRBV6-2/TRBV6-3	TRBJ1-5	TRBD1	TGTGCCAGCAGTTCGACAGGGGTTAGCAATCAGCCCCAGCATTTT	CASSSTGVSNQPQHF
NA	TRBV9	TRBJ2-3	NA	TGTGCCAGCAGCGTGGGCGGGCGGGCTCCTACGCAGTATTTT	CASSVGGRAPTQYF
NA	TRBV7-9	TRBJ1-2	NA	TGTGCCAGCAGCTTTGGGCAGACAACCTATGGCTACACCTTC	CASSFGQTTYGYTF
NA	TRBV7-6	TRBJ2-2	TRBD2	TGTGCCAGCAGCTTAGCGGAGCAAGCGGGGGGGCGGGAGCTGTTTTTT	CASSLAEQAGGRELFF
NA	TRBV2	TRBJ1-1	NA	TGTGCCAGCCTCGTTGGCAGGGTGTCCACTGAAGCTTTCTTT	CASLVGRVSTEAFF
NA	TRBV5-1	TRBJ2-3	TRBD1	TGCGCCAGCAGTTACGGACAGGGCGGCACAGATACGCAGTATTTT	CASSYGQGGTDTQYF
NA	TRBV5-1	TRBJ1-6	TRBD1	TGCGCCAGCAGCTTGGCCGGGACAGGGTATTCACCCCTCCACTTT	CASSLAGTGYSPLHF
NA	TRBV6-6	TRBJ1-2	TRBD1	TGTGCCAGCAGCTATGATGGGACAGGGCGCGGCTACACCTTC	CASSYDGTGRGYTF
NA	TRBV3-1/TRBV3-2	TRBJ2-3	TRBD2	TGTGCCAGCAGCGAGGGACTAGCGGGGGGGACAGATACGCAGTATTTT	CASSEGLAGGTDTQYF
NA	TRBV29-1	TRBJ2-3	NA	TGCAGCGTCGCCGAGGGATCTGATACGCAGTATTTT	CSVAEGSDTQYF
NA	TRBV21-1	TRBJ1-3	NA	TGTGCCAGCAGCAAAAGTGGGACACCCATTAGATACTCTGGAAACACCATATATTTT	CASSKSGTPIRYSGNTIYF
NA	TRBV5-1	TRBJ2-3	NA	TGCGCCAGCAGCTTGATATCAGATACGCAGTATTTT	CASSLISDTQYF
NA	TRBV7-2	TRBJ2-2	NA	TGTGCCAGCAGCTTAAGTAGCGCTAACACCGGGGAGCTGTTTTTT	CASSLSSANTGELFF
NA	TRBV3-1/TRBV3-2	TRBJ1-2	NA	TGTGCCAGCAGCCAAGAGGCAGGGGACTATGGCTACACCTTC	CASSQEAGDYGYTF
NA	TRBV5-4	TRBJ1-6	NA	TGTGCCAGCAGCCCCCAGGAGGGAGCGAATTCACCCCTCCACTTT	CASSPQEGANSPLHF
NA	TRBV28	TRBJ1-2	NA	TGTGCCAGCACCCTGGAGGGCTATGGCTACACCTTC	CASTLEGYGYTF
NA	TRBV3-1/TRBV3-2	TRBJ1-1	TRBD1	TGTGCCAGCAGCCTTAATACAGGGGGCGGCACTGAAGCTTTCTTT	CASSLNTGGGTEAFF
NA	TRBV3-1/TRBV3-2	TRBJ2-4	NA	TGTGCCAGCAGCCCCCTAGCAGCCAAAAACATTCAGTACTTC	CASSPLAAKNIQYF
NA	TRBV7-2	TRBJ2-5	TRBD2	TGTGCCAGCAGCCCGGGACTAGCGGTTCGGGGGACCCAGTACTTC	CASSPGLAVRGTQYF
NA	TRBV9	TRBJ2-5	TRBD2	TGTGCCAGCAGCGCTAGCGGGGGGCTACAAGAGACCCAGTACTTC	CASSASGGLQETQYF